A selection of T cell receptor beta chains follows, all from one sample in a study of OX40 agonist ivuxolimab in advanced cancers. Using immunoSEQ multiplex PCR, the repertoire was profiled, and TCRdb retains in-frame clones only, with some absent. This sample yields about 86,000 clones, of which under 95% are seen a single time; about 9% belongs to the top ten. The material sequenced was CD4+ or CD8+ T cells sorted from blood, taken in a trial of the OX40 agonist ivuxolimab. The receptors come from an adult with an advanced solid tumor such as melanoma, head and neck, liver or kidney cancer. Both conserved end residues are part of each CDR3. A D gene is named only where the DNA matches it firmly. Size is omitted from some rows. Given values are once, few, many or a class for expanded clones.

cdr3_length,d_call,v_call,j_call,clone_size,cdr3_nt,cdr3_aa
12,-,TRBV4-2,TRBJ2-1,-,TGTGCCAGCAGCCAGGGCCCGGATGAGCAGTTCTTC,CASSQGPDEQFF
13,TRBD1,TRBV11-1,TRBJ1-2,-,TGTGCCAGCCGTGGACAGGGGAACTATGGCTACACCTTC,CASRGQGNYGYTF
16,-,TRBV5-4,TRBJ2-2,-,TGTGCCAGCAGCCTAATAACAGGGCTCGGGGCCGGGGAGCTGTTTTTT,CASSLITGLGAGELFF
14,-,TRBV29-1,TRBJ2-7,-,TGCAGCGCCATGAGCGACGCCACCTCCTACGAGCAGTACTTC,CSAMSDATSYEQYF
15,TRBD2,TRBV30,TRBJ2-1,-,TGTGCCTGGTTAGCGGGAGGGCCGAGGTACAATGAGCAGTTCTTC,CAWLAGGPRYNEQFF
14,TRBD1,TRBV19,TRBJ2-4,-,TGTGCCAGTAGTTTACAGGGGGTAGGGAACATTCAGTACTTC,CASSLQGVGNIQYF
14,-,TRBV2,TRBJ2-6,once,TGTGCCAGCACTCTAGTCTCTGGGGCCAACGTCCTGACTTTC,CASTLVSGANVLTF
15,TRBD1,TRBV6-5,TRBJ1-1,once,TGTGCCAGCAGTTACTCAGGGGGCGGATTCACTGAAGCTTTCTTT,CASSYSGGGFTEAFF
15,-,TRBV4-2,TRBJ2-1,few,TGTGCCAGCAGCCAAGGTCCCGAAGGGTACAATGAGCAGTTCTTC,CASSQGPEGYNEQFF
13,-,TRBV18,TRBJ1-2,-,TGTGCCAGCTCCCAAGCGGAGACAGCCGGCTACACCTTC,CASSQAETAGYTF
12,-,TRBV12-5,TRBJ2-3,-,TGTGCTAGTGGCCCCCCTCGAGATACGCAGTATTTT,CASGPPRDTQYF
12,-,TRBV4-1,TRBJ1-1,-,TGCGCCAGCAGCCCCCGACCTCCCGAAGCTTTCTTT,CASSPRPPEAFF
14,-,TRBV7-7,TRBJ2-5,-,TGTGCTAGCAGCCCCCGCAGCAGCCAAGAGACCCAGTACTTC,CASSPRSSQETQYF
9,-,TRBV20-1,TRBJ1-1,many,TGCAGTGCTACCCTAATAAGTGCGTTT,CSATLISAF
15,TRBD1,TRBV13,TRBJ2-7,-,TGTGCCAGCAGCTCAACGCAGGACAGGGGGTACGAGCAGTACTTC,CASSSTQDRGYEQYF
15,-,TRBV5-4,TRBJ2-7,-,TGTGCCAGCAGCTTTATCCAGGGGCCATCCTACGAGCAGTACTTC,CASSFIQGPSYEQYF
16,-,TRBV21-1,TRBJ1-4,-,TGTGCCAGCAGCAAAGAGGCGGGGCAAACTAATGAAAAACTGTTTTTT,CASSKEAGQTNEKLFF
13,TRBD2,TRBV27,TRBJ2-1,-,TGTGCCAGCAGTTTCGGGGGGAGAAATGAGCAGTTCTTC,CASSFGGRNEQFF
16,TRBD1,TRBV28,TRBJ2-3,-,TGTGCCAGCAGTCGCCGGGACAGGGTTCGCACAGATACGCAGTATTTT,CASSRRDRVRTDTQYF
13,-,TRBV29-1,TRBJ2-2,once,TGCAGCGTTGAAGCGGTGAACACCGGGGAGCTGTTTTTT,CSVEAVNTGELFF
15,-,TRBV28,TRBJ2-1,-,TGTGCCAGCAGTTTAGGTGGTAACCCCTACAATGAGCAGTTCTTC,CASSLGGNPYNEQFF
12,-,TRBV9,TRBJ2-1,-,TGTGCCAGCAGTACGACTTACAATGAGCAGTTCTTC,CASSTTYNEQFF
15,-,TRBV30,TRBJ1-3,-,TGTGCCTGGAGTGAGCAGGGTTCGTCTGGAAACACCATATATTTT,CAWSEQGSSGNTIYF
16,TRBD2,TRBV5-1,TRBJ2-1,-,TGCGCCAGCAGCTTACTAGCGGGAGGGCACGGGAATGAGCAGTTCTTC,CASSLLAGGHGNEQFF
14,-,TRBV7-9,TRBJ1-1,-,TGTGCCAGCAGCTTTCCTTCTTGGCAGACTAATGCTTTCTTT,CASSFPSWQTNAFF
16,-,TRBV5-6,TRBJ2-7,-,TGTGCCAGCAGCCTGGGGGGGGCAGGCAGCTCCTACGAGCAGTACTTC,CASSLGGAGSSYEQYF
15,-,TRBV18,TRBJ2-2,once,TGTGCCAGCTCACGCTCACGCGCGAACACCGGGGAGCTGTTTTTT,CASSRSRANTGELFF
17,TRBD2,TRBV7-9,TRBJ2-1,-,TGTGCCAGCAGCGGGACAGTTCCGGAGACTAGCGGGGTATGGCAGTTCTTC,CASSGTVPETSGVWQFF
14,-,TRBV7-2,TRBJ1-1,-,TGTGCCAGCAGCTTAGGTTGGAGGGGCACTGAAGCTTTCTTT,CASSLGWRGTEAFF
15,TRBD2,TRBV6-1,TRBJ2-2,-,TGTGCCACCTCGGGACTAGCGGGAGACACCGGGGAGCTGTTTTTT,CATSGLAGDTGELFF
15,-,TRBV21-1,TRBJ2-1,-,TGTGCCAGCATCTTACTAGCCGCCATCTACAATGAGCAGTTCTTC,CASILLAAIYNEQFF
14,-,TRBV28,TRBJ2-7,-,TGTGCCAGCAGTCCGTGGGACTCAGCCTACGAGCAGTACTTC,CASSPWDSAYEQYF
16,-,TRBV29-1,TRBJ2-3,-,TGCAGCGCTTTCCCCAGCGGCGGGCCCTTCCCTGATACGCAGTATTTT,CSAFPSGGPFPDTQYF
14,-,TRBV5-1,TRBJ1-2,-,TGCGCCAGCAGCTCCGGACAGACAAACTATGGCTACACCTTC,CASSSGQTNYGYTF
19,TRBD1,TRBV7-9,TRBJ2-7,-,TGTGCCAGCAGCGGAGGACAGGGGGCTGTTCGCGGGAGGATCTACGAGCAGTACTTC,CASSGGQGAVRGRIYEQYF
15,TRBD2,TRBV5-6,TRBJ2-1,-,TGTGCCAGCAGCCAGAGCGGGGCCCCCTACAATGAGCAGTTCTTC,CASSQSGAPYNEQFF
12,TRBD1,TRBV6-6,TRBJ2-1,-,TGTGCCAGCACCATCAGGGGGCATGAGCAGTTCTTC,CASTIRGHEQFF
13,-,TRBV6-1,TRBJ1-2,few,TGTGCCAGCAGTGAGCCGACTGCCTATGGCTACACCTTC,CASSEPTAYGYTF
18,TRBD2,TRBV12-5,TRBJ2-3,-,TGTGCTAGTGCCCTGAGGACTAGCGGGGCTCTTCGGGGGGATACGCAGTATTTT,CASALRTSGALRGDTQYF
16,-,TRBV5-4,TRBJ2-6,-,TGTGCCAGCAGCCTCCGAATGGGCTCTGGGGCCAACGTCCTGACTTTC,CASSLRMGSGANVLTF
18,TRBD2,TRBV5-1,TRBJ2-3,-,TGCGCCAGCAGCTGGGGACTAGCGGGAGGGCCGGGCACAGATACGCAGTATTTT,CASSWGLAGGPGTDTQYF
15,TRBD1,TRBV7-6,TRBJ1-2,-,TGTGCCAGCAGCTTCGGGACAGCCAATCACTATGGCTACACCTTC,CASSFGTANHYGYTF
16,TRBD1,TRBV5-1,TRBJ1-5,-,TGCGCCAGCAGCGCCACAGGGGAAGGCGGCAATCAGCCCCAGCATTTT,CASSATGEGGNQPQHF
15,TRBD1,TRBV5-1,TRBJ1-1,-,TGCGCCAGCAGCGGCACAGGGGCGGGGGACACTGAAGCTTTCTTT,CASSGTGAGDTEAFF
16,-,TRBV28,TRBJ1-4,-,TGTGCCAGCAGTCTCCCCGGGTGGGGGGTTAATGAAAAACTGTTTTTT,CASSLPGWGVNEKLFF
17,-,TRBV5-1,TRBJ2-1,-,TGCGCCAGCAGCTTGGGTATAGGGGGTGTAACCTACAATGAGCAGTTCTTC,CASSLGIGGVTYNEQFF